This paragraph reports one TCR beta chain. Different DNA sequences within this sample yield the same CDR3. TCRdb's table, derived via immunoSEQ multiplex PCR, lists solely in-frame clones and lacks some. The sample consists of fewer than 500,000 clones, 80% to 95% of them appearing once. The data originate from a study of control samples from healthy donors and cancer patients. The V end lost 0 bases, the J end lost 8 bases, and 15 bases lay between the germline ends. Germline CDR1 SGHRS, CDR2 YFSETQ. The CDR3 is 15 amino acids. The J gene is TRBJ1-5, the V gene TRBV5-1, with a possible D match to TRBD1 (6 bases). Specimen: PBMCs. The receptor was derived from a man aged 35-49 years with head and neck cancer. The CDR3 DNA reads TGCGCCAGCAGCTTGGCAGGGAGGGGGGGGGAGCCCCAGCATTTT. It specifies CASSLAGRGGEPQHF.